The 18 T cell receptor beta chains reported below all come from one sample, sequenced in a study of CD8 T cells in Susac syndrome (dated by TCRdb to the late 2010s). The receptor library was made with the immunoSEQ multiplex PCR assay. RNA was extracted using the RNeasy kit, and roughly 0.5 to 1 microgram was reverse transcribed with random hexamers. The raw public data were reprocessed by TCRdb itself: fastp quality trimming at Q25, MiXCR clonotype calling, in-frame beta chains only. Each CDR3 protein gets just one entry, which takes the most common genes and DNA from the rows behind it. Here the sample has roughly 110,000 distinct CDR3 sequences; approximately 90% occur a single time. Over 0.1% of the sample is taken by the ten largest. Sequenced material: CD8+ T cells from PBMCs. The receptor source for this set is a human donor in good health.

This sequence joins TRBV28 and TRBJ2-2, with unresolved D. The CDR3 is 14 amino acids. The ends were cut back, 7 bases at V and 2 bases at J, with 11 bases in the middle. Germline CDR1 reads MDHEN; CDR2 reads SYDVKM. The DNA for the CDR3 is TGTGCCAGCACCCCAGGAGATAACACCGGGGAGCTGTTTTTT. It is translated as CASTPGDNTGELFF. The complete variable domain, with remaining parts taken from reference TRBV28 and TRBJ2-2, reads DVKVTQSSRYLVKRTGEKVFLECVQDMDHENMFWYRQDPGLGLRLIYFSYDVKMKEKGDIPEGYSVSREKKERFSLILESASTNQTSMYLCASTPGDNTGELFFGEGSRLTVL.

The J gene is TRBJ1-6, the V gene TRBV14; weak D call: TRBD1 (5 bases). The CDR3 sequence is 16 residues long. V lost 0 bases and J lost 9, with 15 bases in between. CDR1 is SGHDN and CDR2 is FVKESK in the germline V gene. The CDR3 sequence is CASSQDRGLSFSPLHF. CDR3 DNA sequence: TGTGCCAGCAGCCAAGATAGGGGCTTATCGTTTTCACCCCTCCACTTT.

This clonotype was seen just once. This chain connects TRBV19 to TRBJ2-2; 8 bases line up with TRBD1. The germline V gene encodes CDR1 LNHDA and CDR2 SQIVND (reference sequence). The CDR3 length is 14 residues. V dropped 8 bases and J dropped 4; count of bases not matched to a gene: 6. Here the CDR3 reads CASQQGAPTGELFF. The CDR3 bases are TGTGCCAGTCAGCAGGGGGCGCCCACCGGGGAGCTGTTTTTT.

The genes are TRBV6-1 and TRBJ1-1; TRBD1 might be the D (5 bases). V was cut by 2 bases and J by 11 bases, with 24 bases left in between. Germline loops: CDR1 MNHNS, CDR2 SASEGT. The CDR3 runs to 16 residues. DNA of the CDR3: TGTGCCAGCAGTGAAACCTCTGCCAGCTGGGACTTTCTGGCTTTCTTT. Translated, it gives CASSETSASWDFLAFF.

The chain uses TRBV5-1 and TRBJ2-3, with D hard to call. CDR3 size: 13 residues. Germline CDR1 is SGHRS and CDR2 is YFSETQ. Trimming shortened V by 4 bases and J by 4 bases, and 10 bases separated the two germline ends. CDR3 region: CASSRDNSDTQYF. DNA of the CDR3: TGCGCCAGCAGCAGAGATAACTCAGATACGCAGTATTTT.

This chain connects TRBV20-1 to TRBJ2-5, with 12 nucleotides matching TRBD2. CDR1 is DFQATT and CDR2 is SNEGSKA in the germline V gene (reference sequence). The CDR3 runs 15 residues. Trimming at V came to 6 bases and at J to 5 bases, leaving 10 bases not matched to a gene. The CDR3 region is CSATSSGGAGETQYF. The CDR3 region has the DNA TGCAGTGCCACGTCTAGCGGGGGGGCCGGGGAGACCCAGTACTTC.

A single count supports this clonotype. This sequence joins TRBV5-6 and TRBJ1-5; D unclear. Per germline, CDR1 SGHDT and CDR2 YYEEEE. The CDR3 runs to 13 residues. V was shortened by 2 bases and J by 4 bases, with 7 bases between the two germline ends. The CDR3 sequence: CASSFGQNQPQHF. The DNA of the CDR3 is TGTGCCAGCAGCTTCGGCCAGAATCAGCCCCAGCATTTT.

The CDR3 DNA reads as TGTGCCAGCACCTCAATCGAGGGACTTCCCTACGAGCAGTACTTC. Protein product: CASTSIEGLPYEQYF. The rearrangement joins TRBV6-2 or TRBV6-3 to TRBJ2-7; a weak D match, TRBD2 (6 bases). The CDR3 has 15 residues. Germline V gene data show CDR1 as MNHEY and CDR2 as SVGEGT. Trimming removed 7 bases from V and 2 bases from J, with 18 bases in between.

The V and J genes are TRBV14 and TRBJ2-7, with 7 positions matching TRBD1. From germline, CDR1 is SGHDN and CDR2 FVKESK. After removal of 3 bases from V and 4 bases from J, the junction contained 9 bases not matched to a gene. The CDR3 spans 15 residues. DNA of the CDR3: TGTGCCAGCAGCCACCCTGGACAGGAAGGATACGAGCAGTACTTC. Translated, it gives CASSHPGQEGYEQYF.

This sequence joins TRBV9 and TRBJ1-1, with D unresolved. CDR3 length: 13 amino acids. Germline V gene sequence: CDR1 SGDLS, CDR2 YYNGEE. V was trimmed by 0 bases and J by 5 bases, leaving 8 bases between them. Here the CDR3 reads CASSVGSITEAFF. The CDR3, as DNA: TGTGCCAGCAGCGTAGGTTCAATTACTGAAGCTTTCTTT. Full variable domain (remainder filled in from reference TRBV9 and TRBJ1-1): DSGVTQTPKHLITATGQRVTLRCSPRSGDLSVYWYQQSLDQGLQFLIQYYNGEERAKGNILERFSAQQFPDLHSELNLSSLELGDSALYFCASSVGSITEAFFGQGTRLTVV.

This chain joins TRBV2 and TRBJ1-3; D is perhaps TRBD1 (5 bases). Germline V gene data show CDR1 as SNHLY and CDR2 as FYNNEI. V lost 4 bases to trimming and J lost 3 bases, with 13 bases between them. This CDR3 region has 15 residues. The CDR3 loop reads CASSGIGGFGNTIYF. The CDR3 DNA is TGTGCCAGCAGTGGTATCGGGGGATTTGGAAACACCATATATTTT.

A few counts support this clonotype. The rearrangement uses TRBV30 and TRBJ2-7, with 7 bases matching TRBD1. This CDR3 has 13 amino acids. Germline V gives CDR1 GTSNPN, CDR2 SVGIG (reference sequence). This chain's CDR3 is CAGDSFSSYEQYF. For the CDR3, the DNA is TGTGCGGGGGACAGTTTTAGCTCCTACGAGCAGTACTTC.

The CDR3 region has the DNA TGCAGCGTGCTATTGACAGGACCCCTCTATGGCTACACCTTC. Translated, it gives CSVLLTGPLYGYTF. This rearrangement joins TRBV29-1 to TRBJ1-2; possibly TRBD1 for D (6 bases). CDR1 is SQVTM, CDR2 ANQGSEA, per germline. Trimming took 6 bases from V and 4 from J, leaving 18 bases between them. The CDR3 spans 14 residues.

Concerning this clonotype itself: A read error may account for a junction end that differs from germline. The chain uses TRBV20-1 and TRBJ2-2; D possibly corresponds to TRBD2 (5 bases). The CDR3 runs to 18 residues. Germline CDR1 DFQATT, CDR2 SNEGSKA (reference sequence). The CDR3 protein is CSASGEAQLRMYTGEPFF. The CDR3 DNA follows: TGCAGTGCTAGCGGGGAAGCCCAACTGAGGATGTATACCGGGGAGCCGTTTTTT.

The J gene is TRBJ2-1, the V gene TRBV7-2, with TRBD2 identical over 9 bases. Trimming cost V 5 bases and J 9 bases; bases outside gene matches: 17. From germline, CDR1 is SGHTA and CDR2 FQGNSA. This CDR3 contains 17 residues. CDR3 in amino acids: CASSPFAGGATQGEQFF. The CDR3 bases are TGTGCCAGCAGCCCGTTCGCGGGGGGGGCCACGCAGGGTGAGCAGTTCTTC.

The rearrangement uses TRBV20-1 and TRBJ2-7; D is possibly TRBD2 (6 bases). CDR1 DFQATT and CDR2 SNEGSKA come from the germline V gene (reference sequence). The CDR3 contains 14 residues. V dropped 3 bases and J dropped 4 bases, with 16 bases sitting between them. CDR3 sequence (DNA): TGCAGTGCTAGGGCGGCCGGGAGCCTTTACGAGCAGTACTTC. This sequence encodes CSARAAGSLYEQYF.

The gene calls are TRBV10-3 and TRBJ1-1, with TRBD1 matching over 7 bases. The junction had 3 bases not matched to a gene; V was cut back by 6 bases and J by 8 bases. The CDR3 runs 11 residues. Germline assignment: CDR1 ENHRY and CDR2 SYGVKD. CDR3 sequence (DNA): TGTGCCATCAGCCGGGACAGCGAAGCTTTCTTT. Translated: CAISRDSEAFF.

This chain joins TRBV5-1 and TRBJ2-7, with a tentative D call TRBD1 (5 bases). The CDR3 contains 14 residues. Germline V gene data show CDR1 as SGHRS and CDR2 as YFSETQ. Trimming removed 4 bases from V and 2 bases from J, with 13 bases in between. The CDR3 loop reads CASSPDSLTYEQYF. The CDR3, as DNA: TGCGCCAGCAGCCCCGACAGTCTCACCTACGAGCAGTACTTC.